This T cell receptor beta chain came from a study of blood T cell repertoires in COVID-19. This clone was observed a single time. Patients in Seattle were enrolled during active infection, then followed longitudinally. This CDR3 region has 16 residues. Trimming took 2 bases from V and 3 from J, leaving 16 bases between them. Germline-derived CDR1 and CDR2 are SGHRS and YFSETQ. Authors' processing steps: From reference gene primer amplification, estimates of nucleated cell counts were derived. Clones were sequenced by immunoSEQ multiplex PCR, and TCRdb holds only the in-frame ones, with some missing. The V and J calls and the clone size are those of that table, but D and trimming were determined from the DNA. The table has 95,000 to 150,000 clones, around 83% seen once; the top ten hold about 3.3%.

The rearrangement joins TRBV5-1 to TRBJ2-3; possibly TRBD1 for D (7 bases). The sequence was obtained from a woman aged 80 or older with COVID-19, enrolled during active disease. The sequenced sample consisted of peripheral blood. The CDR3 region is CASSFAGGPDTDTQYF. The CDR3 nucleotides are TGCGCCAGCAGCTTTGCAGGGGGGCCTGATACAGATACGCAGTATTTT. Combining the CDR3 with reference TRBV5-1 and TRBJ2-3 gives the whole variable domain KAGVTQTPRYLIKTRGQQVTLSCSPISGHRSVSWYQQTPGQGLQFLFEYFSETQRNKGNFPGRFSGRQFSNSRSEMNVSTLELGDSALYLCASSFAGGPDTDTQYFGPGTRLTVL.